This TCR beta chain was observed in a study of T cells in Graves' hyperthyroidism and ophthalmopathy. Overall study context: Specimen type is peripheral blood, collected at initial diagnosis prior to any treatment. Study conclusions and caveats: Researchers found most expanded thyroid clonotypes above 0.001 in blood as well. Ophthalmopathy was separated from stable hyperthyroidism by a 13 V-J model. Model output signaled ophthalmopathy a median around 5.9 months ahead of onset.

The CDR3 is 15 amino acids. Trimming took 1 base from V and 0 from J, leaving 8 bases between them. Germline values: CDR1 LGHDT, CDR2 YNNKEL (reference sequence). This clonotype showed up many times. What it recognizes is unknown. Researchers amplified the TCR beta CDR3 regions from RNA transcripts. Using the HTBI primer set, a first-round RT-PCR was run on the TCR CDR3. TCRdb analysed the multiplex PCR reads with MiXCR anew, one entry per CDR3 protein. Seen here are fewer than 850,000 distinct CDR3 sequences, 15% to 20% observed once, and the top ten hold about 14%. The sequence was collected from a man aged 45-65 years with Graves' hyperthyroidism. The chain is built from TRBV3-1 and TRBJ2-3; D unresolved. The specimen sequenced was blood. The CDR3 sequence: CASSQVVSSTDTQYF. DNA of the CDR3: TGTGCCAGCAGCCAAGTAGTCTCGAGCACAGATACGCAGTATTTT.